Each of the 14 T cell receptor beta chains below was sequenced from the same sample in a study of T cells in Graves' hyperthyroidism and ophthalmopathy. Amplification of TCR beta CDR3 regions was performed using RNA transcripts as template. TCR CDR3 underwent first-round RT-PCR with the HTBI primer set. From the multiplex PCR reads, TCRdb called clonotypes with MiXCR, one entry per CDR3 protein. Of roughly 380,000 distinct CDR3 sequences in the sample, roughly 15% were seen once. The source material was blood. The receptor set was obtained from a young woman with Graves' hyperthyroidism.

The CDR3: CASSNTSGAGINQYF. The CDR3 DNA reads as TGTGCCAGCAGCAATACTAGCGGAGCGGGTATTAATCAGTACTTC. V usage is TRBV7-2 and J usage is TRBJ2-4; 8 bases agree with TRBD2. Losses at the gene ends were 5 bases for V and 12 bases for J; bases not matched to a gene: 15. In germline, CDR1 is SGHTA, CDR2 FQGNSA. This CDR3 comprises 15 residues. The full variable domain, in which reference TRBV7-2 and TRBJ2-4 provide the parts outside the CDR3, is GAGVSQSPSNKVTEKGKDVELRCDPISGHTALYWYRQSLGQGLEFLIYFQGNSAPDKSGLPSDRFSAERTGGSVSTLTIQRTQQEDSAVYLCASSNTSGAGINQYFGAGTRLSVL.

This clonotype was counted ten times or more. This chain joins TRBV12-3 or TRBV12-4 and TRBJ1-4; 8 nucleotides line up with TRBD1. The CDR3 is 15 amino acids. V lost 3 bases to trimming and J lost 2 bases; unmatched junction nucleotides: 2. The CDR3 here is CASSLRTGTNEKLFF. The CDR3 DNA is TGTGCCAGCAGTTTGAGGACAGGGACTAATGAAAAACTGTTTTTT.

In this sample, this clonotype turned up many times. The CDR3 is CASSLHDRGLAGGYEQYF. CDR3 in DNA: TGTGCCAGCAGTTTACACGACAGGGGACTAGCGGGAGGTTACGAGCAGTACTTC. V is TRBV27 and J is TRBJ2-7, with 15 nucleotides matching TRBD2. This CDR3 has 18 residues. After removal of 2 bases from V and 4 bases from J, the junction contained 9 bases not matched to a gene. In germline, CDR1 is MNHEY, CDR2 SMNVEV (reference sequence).

This clonotype has a count of ten or more. The rearrangement links TRBV19 to TRBJ1-1; D uncertain. Germline CDR1 LNHDA, CDR2 SQIVND (reference sequence). This CDR3 region has 17 residues. The V end was cut by 1 base, the J end by 0 bases, with 15 bases between. The CDR3 loop reads CASSIVLRPKMNTEAFF. CDR3 nucleotide sequence: TGTGCCAGTAGTATAGTTCTCCGACCAAAAATGAACACTGAAGCTTTCTTT.

In its sample, this clonotype was seen a few times. This chain connects TRBV6-2 or TRBV6-3 to TRBJ2-7, with TRBD1 matching over 8 bases. The CDR3 consists of 15 residues. Per germline, CDR1 MNHEY and CDR2 SVGEGT. V dropped 4 bases and J dropped 0; count of bases not matched to a gene: 5. CDR3 protein: CASSSPDRASYEQYF. The CDR3 region has the DNA TGTGCCAGCAGTTCCCCGGACAGGGCCTCCTACGAGCAGTACTTC.

The sample holds many counts of this clonotype. J is TRBJ2-7 and V is TRBV7-2, with TRBD2 matching 11 bases. This CDR3 contains 14 residues. Looked up from germline, CDR1 is SGHTA and CDR2 is FQGNSA. With V trimmed by 6 bases and J by 2 bases, 3 bases remained unmatched. The CDR3 loop reads CASSLGLAAYEQYF. The CDR3 nucleotides read TGTGCCAGCAGTTTGGGACTAGCGGCCTACGAGCAGTACTTC.

The chain has TRBV30 and TRBJ1-4, with D tentatively TRBD1 (5 bases). This CDR3 contains 13 residues. CDR1 is GTSNPN, CDR2 SVGIG, per germline (reference sequence). Trimming left V 0 bases short and J 10 bases short, with 12 bases between. The CDR3 loop reads CAWSVGGSVKLFF. In nucleotides, the CDR3 is TGTGCCTGGAGTGTCGGGGGTTCGGTAAAACTGTTTTTT.

This clonotype came up many times. The chain employs TRBV4-3 and TRBJ1-1; D remains ambiguous. The CDR3 has 14 amino acids. V lost 2 bases, J lost 5 bases, and 12 bases lay in between. Germline lookup yields CDR1 LGHNA and CDR2 YSLEER. The CDR3, as DNA: TGCGCCAGCAGCCAATCCCCCCCGGGGACTGAAGCTTTCTTT. Translating it yields CASSQSPPGTEAFF.

The CDR3 loop is CASSCANTTNEQYF. The CDR3 coding sequence is TGTGCCAGCAGCTGTGCAAATACTACCAACGAGCAGTACTTC. V gene TRBV7-3 combines with J gene TRBJ2-7; D gene uncertain. CDR1 is SGHTA, CDR2 FQGTGA, per germline. V lost 4 bases to trimming and J lost 5 bases, with 15 bases between them. CDR3 length: 14 residues.

This clonotype was seen ten or more times. The chain recombines TRBV7-9 with TRBJ2-1; 15 nucleotides match TRBD2. After removal of 4 bases from V and 4 bases from J, the junction contained 5 bases not matched to a gene. The CDR3 loop spans 17 amino acids. CDR1 and CDR2 from the germline V gene are SEHNR and FQNEAQ (reference sequence). The CDR3 reads CASSWGLAGGQYNEQFF. Written as DNA, the CDR3 is TGTGCCAGCAGCTGGGGACTAGCGGGGGGACAATACAATGAGCAGTTCTTC.

This clonotype occurred many times. The chain has TRBV5-1 and TRBJ2-1; D is perhaps TRBD1 or TRBD2 (5 bases each). Trimming took off 0 bases at V and 7 bases at J, with 11 bases between the two ends. The CDR3 extends over 14 amino acids. Germline CDR1 and CDR2: SGHRS and YFSETQ. For the CDR3, the DNA is TGCGCCAGCAGCTTGGGGGACCAGACAAATGAGCAGTTCTTC. Translating it yields CASSLGDQTNEQFF.

The CDR3 reads CAILKSGSSYNEQFF. CDR3 coding DNA: TGCGCCATCCTAAAGAGCGGTAGCTCCTACAATGAGCAGTTCTTC. The rearrangement joins TRBV10-2 to TRBJ2-1; D possibly corresponds to TRBD2 (5 bases). V was pared by 10 bases and J by 0 bases, with 16 bases between. Germline assignment: CDR1 WSHSY and CDR2 SAAADI. The CDR3 covers 15 residues.

This clonotype was counted at least ten times. The CDR3 DNA follows: TGTGCCACCAGCTCGGGAACCACAGATACGCAGTATTTT. Translation: CATSSGTTDTQYF. V gene TRBV24-1 combines with J gene TRBJ2-3, with D perhaps TRBD2 (5 bases). Trimming took off 7 bases at V and 2 bases at J, with 9 bases between the two ends. In germline, CDR1 is KGHDR, CDR2 SFDVKD. The CDR3 length is 13 residues.

This clonotype was picked up a small number of times. The CDR3 bases are TGCAGTGCTAGAGATTTACACAGGGAGGACCAGTACTTC. Translating gives CSARDLHREDQYF. This chain connects TRBV20-1 to TRBJ2-5; D possibly uses TRBD1 or TRBD2 (6 bases each). The CDR3 is 13 amino acids. The V and J ends lost 0 bases and 10 bases respectively, with 15 bases between them. The germline gives CDR1 DFQATT, CDR2 SNEGSKA (reference sequence).